This TCR beta chain comes out of a study of identical twins. General observations from the study: Not following the same donors, the study drew its conclusions from cross-sectional statistical analysis. For out-of-frame beta sequences, excess twin sharing was weaker.

Healthy Caucasian individuals made up all the donors. Unique molecular identifiers were present on cDNA, and template switching added a universal primer site. Each CDR3 protein is one row after TCRdb ran MiXCR on the 5' RACE reads. Counted here are approximately 590,000 distinct CDR3 sequences, 9.6% occurring once; the ten biggest clones make up under 3%. This clonotype occurred a few times. Its antigen is not known. Separately, the same data were catalogued under a study of yellow fever vaccine responses in identical twins.

Specimen: PBMCs. This TCR derives from a woman aged 18-35 years in good health.

CDR3 nucleotide sequence: TGTGCCAGCAGTTTCCCAGCCGCGGGGGGTTCCCCCAATGAGCAGTTCTTC. This codes for CASSFPAAGGSPNEQFF. J is TRBJ2-1 and V is TRBV6-2 or TRBV6-3, with 8 bases aligning to TRBD2. The CDR3 loop spans 17 amino acids. Germline CDR1 reads MNHEY; CDR2 reads SVGEGT. Trimming cost V 4 bases and J 6 bases; bases outside gene matches: 14.